One TCR beta chain is described in this entry. Antigen specificity is unknown. This sample was taken from a study of a mutant IDH1 vaccine in newly diagnosed glioma. Study at large: The start of vaccination came 4-6 weeks after radiotherapy alone, or with temozolomide cycles. Averaging approximately 40 years of age, treated patients were around 60% male and approximately 38% female.

Profiled with immunoSEQ multiplex PCR; TCRdb holds only in-frame clones, not every one. The sample consists of around 40,000 clones, about 83% of them appearing once. Broader study findings: Pseudoprogression looked unconnected to shifts in top peripheral T cell clonotypes.

Time point meaning: week 11, during vaccination. The vaccine gave 300 ug of a 20-mer mutant IDH1 peptide subcutaneously per dose. Each astrocytoma in the donors was new, WHO grade 3 or 4, IDH1-mutant and ATRX-lost. The germline CDR1 and CDR2 sequences are SNHLY and FYNNEI. This CDR3 is built from 16 residues. V lost 5 bases and J 3 bases, leaving 17 bases between the germline ends. The source of this sequence is a man aged 40-50 years with glioma. The chain couples TRBV2 to TRBJ1-5; D possibly corresponds to TRBD1 (6 bases). This sample comprised PBMCs, obtained from a glioma patient whose treatment included an IDH1 peptide vaccine. CDR3 DNA sequence: TGTGCCAGCAGTTGGGGGGGCGGTAGGAACAATCAGCCCCAGCATTTT. Encoded protein: CASSWGGGRNNQPQHF.